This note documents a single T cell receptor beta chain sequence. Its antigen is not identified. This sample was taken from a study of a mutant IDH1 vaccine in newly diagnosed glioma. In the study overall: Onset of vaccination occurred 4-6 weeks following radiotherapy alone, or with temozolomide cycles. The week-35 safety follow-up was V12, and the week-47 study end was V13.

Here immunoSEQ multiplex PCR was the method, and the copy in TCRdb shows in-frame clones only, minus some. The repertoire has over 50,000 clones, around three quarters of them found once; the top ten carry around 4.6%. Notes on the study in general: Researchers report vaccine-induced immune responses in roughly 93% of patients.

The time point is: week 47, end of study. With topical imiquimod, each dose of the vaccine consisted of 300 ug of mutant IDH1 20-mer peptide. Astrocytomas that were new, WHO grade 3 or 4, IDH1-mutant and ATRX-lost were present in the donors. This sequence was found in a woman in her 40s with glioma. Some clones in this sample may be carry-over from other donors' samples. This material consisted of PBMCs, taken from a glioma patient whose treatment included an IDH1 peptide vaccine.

The CDR3 region is CASSVSTDYNEQFF. CDR3 in DNA: TGTGCCAGCAGTGTATCTACAGATTACAATGAGCAGTTCTTC. This sequence joins TRBV6-1 and TRBJ2-1, with unresolved D. Trimming pared 4 bases from V and 4 bases from J, leaving 11 bases between. CDR3 length: 14 amino acids. Germline lookup yields CDR1 MNHNS and CDR2 SASEGT.